Sequencing of this T cell receptor beta chain was carried out in a study of T cell changes during pregnancy in multiple sclerosis. Clones were read by immunoSEQ multiplex PCR, and TCRdb kept only the in-frame ones, dropping some. In the table there are about 100,000 clones, approximately 90% of which are singletons. Germline trimming cut 8 bases from V and 6 bases from J; bases unmatched to any gene: 6. Germline CDR1 and CDR2: SGHNT and YENEEA. The CDR3 extends over 13 amino acids. This chain connects TRBV11-3 to TRBJ1-5, with TRBD1 identical over 8 bases. The input for sequencing was peripheral blood, taken after pregnancy. This TCR came from a female donor with multiple sclerosis, enrolled in a pregnancy study. CDR3 in amino acids: CASARGQGQPQHF. CDR3 bases: TGTGCCAGCGCCAGGGGGCAAGGTCAGCCCCAGCATTTT.